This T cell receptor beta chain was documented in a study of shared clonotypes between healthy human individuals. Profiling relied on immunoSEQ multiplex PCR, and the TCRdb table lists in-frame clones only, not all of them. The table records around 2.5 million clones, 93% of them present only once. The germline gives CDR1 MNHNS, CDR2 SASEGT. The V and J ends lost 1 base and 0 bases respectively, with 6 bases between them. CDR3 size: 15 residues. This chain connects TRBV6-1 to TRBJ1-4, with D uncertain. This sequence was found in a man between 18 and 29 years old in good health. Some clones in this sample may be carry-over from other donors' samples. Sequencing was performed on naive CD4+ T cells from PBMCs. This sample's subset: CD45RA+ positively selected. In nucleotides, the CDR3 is TGTGCCAGCAGTGAAGGGAGTGCAACTAATGAAAAACTGTTTTTT. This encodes CASSEGSATNEKLFF.